This TCR beta chain originates from a study of T-cell reconstitution after alpha-beta-depleted transplantation in children. General study points: Day-60 TCRbeta diversity that was high in some patients was derived from surviving recipient T cells and thymic progenitors. A year post-transplant, T-cell counts and diversity derived mostly from newly produced T cells.

Preparation of the TCRbeta library involved a method that used unique molecular identifiers. MiXCR, run by TCRdb on the PCR reads, gives a single entry per CDR3 protein. The sample records approximately 630,000 distinct CDR3 sequences, approximately 14% being singletons. V lost 5 bases and J 7 bases, leaving 18 bases between the germline ends. Germline V CDR1 and CDR2: SEHNR, FQNEAQ (reference sequence). The CDR3 covers 15 residues. This clonotype was found a few times. Its antigen is currently unknown. The receptor was derived from a girl aged 2 to 10 with congenital amegakaryocytic thrombocytopenia, due to receive a stem cell transplant. The rearrangement links TRBV7-9 to TRBJ2-1, with TRBD1 as a possible D gene (6 bases). Sequenced here: PBMCs, sampled before TCRalphabeta/CD19-depleted stem cell transplant. The chain's CDR3 is CASSRQDLSENEQFF. The CDR3 nucleotides are TGTGCCAGCAGCAGACAGGACCTTTCTGAGAATGAGCAGTTCTTC.